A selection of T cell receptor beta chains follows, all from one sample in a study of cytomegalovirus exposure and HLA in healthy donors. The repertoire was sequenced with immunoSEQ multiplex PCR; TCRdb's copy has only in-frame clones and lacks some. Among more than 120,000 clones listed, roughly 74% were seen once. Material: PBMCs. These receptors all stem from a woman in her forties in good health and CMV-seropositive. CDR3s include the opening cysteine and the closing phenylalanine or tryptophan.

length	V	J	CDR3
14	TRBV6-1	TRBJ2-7	CASSEEIVRGEQYF
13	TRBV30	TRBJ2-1	CAFSGSSYNEQFF
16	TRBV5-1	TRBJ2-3	CASSLAGQGGTDTQYF
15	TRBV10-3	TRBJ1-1	CAISAGQGAYTEAFF
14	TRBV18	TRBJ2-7	CASSPPERTYEQYF
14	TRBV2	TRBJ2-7	CASSVSGRGEEQYF
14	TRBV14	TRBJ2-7	CASSQSLGADKRYF
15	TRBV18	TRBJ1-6	CASSPPGSSNSPLHF
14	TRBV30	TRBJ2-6	CAWATGFGANVLTF
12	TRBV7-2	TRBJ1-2	CASSFTGRGYTF
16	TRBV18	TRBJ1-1	CASSPMDRAGYTEAFF
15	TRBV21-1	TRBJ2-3	CASRPEYPSTDTQYF
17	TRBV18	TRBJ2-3	CASSPRGLAGITDTQYF
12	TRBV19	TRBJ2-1	CASSRGYNEQFF
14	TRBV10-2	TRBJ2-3	CASSTSASTDTQYF
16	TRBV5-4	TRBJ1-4	CASSSAWGTGNEKLFF
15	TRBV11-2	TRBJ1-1	CASSLGAGLNTEAFF
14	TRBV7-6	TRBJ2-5	CASSLTGFQETQYF
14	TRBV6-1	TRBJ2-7	CASSEAGGGYEQYF
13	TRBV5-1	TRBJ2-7	CASSDSNSYEQYF
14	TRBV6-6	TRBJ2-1	CATLSGTYYNEQFF
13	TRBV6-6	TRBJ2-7	CASNRDSSYEQYF
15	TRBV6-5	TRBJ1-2	CASSPHTPRDRGYTF
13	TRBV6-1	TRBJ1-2	CASSTGQPRGYTF
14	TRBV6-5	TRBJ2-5	CASSIYRGQETQYF
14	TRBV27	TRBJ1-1	CASSWGTMNTEAFF
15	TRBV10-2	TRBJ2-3	CASRRDYLITDTQYF
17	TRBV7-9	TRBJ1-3	CASSFQPRTSAGNTIYF
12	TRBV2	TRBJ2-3	CASRGLHGTQYF
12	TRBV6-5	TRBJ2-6	CASSPWGGRLTF
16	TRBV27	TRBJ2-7	CASSLAGTVSSYEQYF
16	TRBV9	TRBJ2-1	CASSGTSGNSYNEQFF
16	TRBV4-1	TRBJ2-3	CASSQEVRGTGGTQYF
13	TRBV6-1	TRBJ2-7	CASSRDRDYEQYF
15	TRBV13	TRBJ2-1	CASSSQGATFGEQFF
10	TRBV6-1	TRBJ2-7	CASSMREQYF
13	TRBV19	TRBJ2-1	CASSPWTGNEQFF